This T cell receptor (beta chain) is from a study of cytomegalovirus exposure and HLA in healthy donors. Study results and caveats: Researchers reported in a later analysis that common viral pathogens appeared linked to several top clusters. Among TCR beta chains, those listed as cytomegalovirus-associated numbered some 160.

The PCR ran on 60 Vbeta and 13 Jbeta primers. Clones were sequenced by immunoSEQ multiplex PCR, and TCRdb holds only the in-frame ones, with some missing. The data contain roughly 100,000 clones, about 69% of them singletons. This clone was seen once. Its specificity is unknown. CDR1 is MGHRA and CDR2 is YSYEKL in the germline V gene. The CDR3 loop spans 13 amino acids. V was shortened by 1 base and J by 1 base, with 5 bases between the two germline ends. This chain connects TRBV4-1 to TRBJ2-7, with D unresolved. Source material: PBMCs. The clonotype comes from a man aged 35 to 55 in good health and CMV-seronegative. CDR3 DNA: TGCGCCAGCAGCCAAGCGGTATCCTACGAGCAGTACTTC. Its translation: CASSQAVSYEQYF.